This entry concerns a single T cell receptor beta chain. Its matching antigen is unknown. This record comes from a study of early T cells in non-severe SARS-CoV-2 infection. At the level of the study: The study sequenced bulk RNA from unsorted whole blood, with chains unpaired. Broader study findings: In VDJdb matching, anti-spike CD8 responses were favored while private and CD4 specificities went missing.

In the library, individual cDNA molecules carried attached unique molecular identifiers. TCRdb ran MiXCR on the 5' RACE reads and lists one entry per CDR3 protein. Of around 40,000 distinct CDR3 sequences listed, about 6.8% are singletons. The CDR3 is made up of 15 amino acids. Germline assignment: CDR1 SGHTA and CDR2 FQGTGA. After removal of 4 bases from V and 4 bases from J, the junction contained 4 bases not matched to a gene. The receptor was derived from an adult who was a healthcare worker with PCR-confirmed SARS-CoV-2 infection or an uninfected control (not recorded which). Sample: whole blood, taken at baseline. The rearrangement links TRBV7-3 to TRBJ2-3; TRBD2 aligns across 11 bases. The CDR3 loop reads CASSSVAGGADTQYF. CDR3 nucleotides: TGTGCCAGCAGCTCCGTAGCGGGAGGGGCAGATACGCAGTATTTT.